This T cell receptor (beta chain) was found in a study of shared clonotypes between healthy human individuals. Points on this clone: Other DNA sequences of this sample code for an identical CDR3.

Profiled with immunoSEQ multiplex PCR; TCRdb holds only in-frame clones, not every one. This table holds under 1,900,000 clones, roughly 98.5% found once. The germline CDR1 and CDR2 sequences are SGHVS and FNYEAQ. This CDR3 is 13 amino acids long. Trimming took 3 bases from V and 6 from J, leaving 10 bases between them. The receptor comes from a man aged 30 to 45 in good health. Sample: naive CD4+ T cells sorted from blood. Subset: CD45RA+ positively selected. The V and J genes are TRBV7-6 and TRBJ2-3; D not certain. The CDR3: CASSLGPLDTQYF. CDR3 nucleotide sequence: TGTGCCAGCAGCTTGGGCCCTCTTGATACGCAGTATTTT.